This T cell receptor (beta chain) stems from a study of shared clonotypes between healthy human individuals. The V gene's germline CDR1 is SGHRS and CDR2 YFSETQ. V dropped 2 bases and J dropped 1; count of bases not matched to a gene: 1. There are 15 residues in the CDR3. Turning to this clone: Other DNA sequences in the sample encode the same CDR3.

CD45RO-negative, CCR7-positively selected cells formed the naive CD8 fraction, excluding terminally differentiated effector memory CD45RA+ cells. Assay used: immunoSEQ multiplex PCR; TCRdb lists only in-frame clones, some missing. The profile shows more than 2 million clones, just under 95% of them singletons. The chain combines TRBV5-1 with TRBJ1-3; 9 nucleotides line up with TRBD1. Sequencing input: naive CD8+ T cells from PBMCs. The origin of this receptor is a man aged 18 to 29 in good health. Some clones in this sample may be carry-over from other donors' samples. CDR3 nucleotides: TGCGCCAGCAGCTTAGGGACAGGGTCTGGAAACACCATATATTTT. The encoded protein is CASSLGTGSGNTIYF.